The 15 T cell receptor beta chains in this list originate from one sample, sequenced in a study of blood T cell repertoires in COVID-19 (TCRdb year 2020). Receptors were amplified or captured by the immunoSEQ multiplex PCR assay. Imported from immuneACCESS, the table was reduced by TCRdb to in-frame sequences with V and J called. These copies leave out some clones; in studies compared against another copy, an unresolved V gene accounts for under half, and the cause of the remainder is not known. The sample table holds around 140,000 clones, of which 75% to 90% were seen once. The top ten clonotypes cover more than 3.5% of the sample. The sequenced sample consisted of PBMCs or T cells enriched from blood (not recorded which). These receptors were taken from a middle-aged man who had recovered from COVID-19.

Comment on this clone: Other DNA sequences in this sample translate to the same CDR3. CDR3 in amino acids: CASSLAGANTDTQYF. The CDR3 DNA is TGTGCCAGCAGTCTAGCGGGGGCCAACACAGATACGCAGTATTTT. The V gene is TRBV6-2 or TRBV6-3, the J gene TRBJ2-3; the match to TRBD2 covers 10 bases. The junction had 4 bases not matched to a gene; V was cut back by 5 bases and J by 2 bases. The CDR3 extends over 15 amino acids. CDR1 MNHEY and CDR2 SVGEGT come from the germline V gene.

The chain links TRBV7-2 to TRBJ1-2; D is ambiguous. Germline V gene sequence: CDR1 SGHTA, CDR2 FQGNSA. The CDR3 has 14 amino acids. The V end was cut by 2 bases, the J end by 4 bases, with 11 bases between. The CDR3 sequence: CASSLFLGAYGYTF. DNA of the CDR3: TGTGCCAGCAGCTTATTTCTGGGAGCCTATGGCTACACCTTC. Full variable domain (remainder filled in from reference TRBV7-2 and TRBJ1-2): GAGVSQSPSNKVTEKGKDVELRCDPISGHTALYWYRQSLGQGLEFLIYFQGNSAPDKSGLPSDRFSAERTGGSVSTLTIQRTQQEDSAVYLCASSLFLGAYGYTFGSGTRLTVV.

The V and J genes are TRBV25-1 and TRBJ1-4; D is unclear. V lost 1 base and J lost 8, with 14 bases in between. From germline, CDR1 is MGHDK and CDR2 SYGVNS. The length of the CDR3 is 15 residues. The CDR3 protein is CASSESGLPGEKLFF. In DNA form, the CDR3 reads TGTGCCAGCAGTGAATCGGGCCTCCCGGGGGAAAAACTGTTTTTT. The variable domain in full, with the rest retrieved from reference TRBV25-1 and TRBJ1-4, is EADIYQTPRYLVIGTGKKITLECSQTMGHDKMYWYQQDPGMELHLIHYSYGVNSTEKGDLSSESTVSRIRTEHFPLTLESARPSHTSQYLCASSESGLPGEKLFFGSGTQLSVL.

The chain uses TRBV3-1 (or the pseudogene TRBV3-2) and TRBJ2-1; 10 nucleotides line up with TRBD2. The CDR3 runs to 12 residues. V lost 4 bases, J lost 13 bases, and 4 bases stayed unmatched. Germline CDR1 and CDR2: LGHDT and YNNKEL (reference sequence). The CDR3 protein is CASSLKLAGQFF. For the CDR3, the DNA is TGTGCCAGCAGCCTTAAACTAGCGGGACAGTTCTTC.

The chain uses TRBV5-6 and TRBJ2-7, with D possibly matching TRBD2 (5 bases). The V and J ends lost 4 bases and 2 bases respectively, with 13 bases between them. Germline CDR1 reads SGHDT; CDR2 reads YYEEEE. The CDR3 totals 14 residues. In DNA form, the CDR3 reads TGTGCCAGCAGCACTGCGGGTCTTACCTACGAGCAGTACGTC. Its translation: CASSTAGLTYEQYV.

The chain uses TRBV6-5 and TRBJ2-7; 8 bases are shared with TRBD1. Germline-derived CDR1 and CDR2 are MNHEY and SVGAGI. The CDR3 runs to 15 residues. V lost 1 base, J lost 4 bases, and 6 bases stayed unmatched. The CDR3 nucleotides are TGTGCCAGCAGTTACTTGTCAGGGGGCTTTTACGAGCAGTACTTC. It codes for CASSYLSGGFYEQYF.

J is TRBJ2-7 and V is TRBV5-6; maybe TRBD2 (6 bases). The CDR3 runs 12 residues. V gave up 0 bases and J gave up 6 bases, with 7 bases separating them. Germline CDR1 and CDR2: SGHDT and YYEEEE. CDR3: CASSLGRGEQYV. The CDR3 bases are TGTGCCAGCAGCTTGGGGCGGGGCGAGCAGTACGTC.

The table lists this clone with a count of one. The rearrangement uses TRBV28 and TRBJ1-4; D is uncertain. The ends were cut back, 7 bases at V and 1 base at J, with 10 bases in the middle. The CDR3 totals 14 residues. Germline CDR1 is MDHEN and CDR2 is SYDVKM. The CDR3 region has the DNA TGTGCCAGCACCTTAGATGGAACTAATGAAAAACTGTTTTTT. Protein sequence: CASTLDGTNEKLFF.

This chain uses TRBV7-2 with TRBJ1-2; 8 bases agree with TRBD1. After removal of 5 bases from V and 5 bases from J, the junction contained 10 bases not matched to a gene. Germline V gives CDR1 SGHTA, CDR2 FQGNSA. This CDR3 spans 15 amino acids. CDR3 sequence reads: CASSLSAGGAYGYTF. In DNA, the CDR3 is TGTGCCAGCAGCCTATCGGCAGGGGGCGCTTATGGCTACACCTTC. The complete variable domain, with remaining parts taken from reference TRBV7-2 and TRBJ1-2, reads GAGVSQSPSNKVTEKGKDVELRCDPISGHTALYWYRQSLGQGLEFLIYFQGNSAPDKSGLPSDRFSAERTGGSVSTLTIQRTQQEDSAVYLCASSLSAGGAYGYTFGSGTRLTVV.

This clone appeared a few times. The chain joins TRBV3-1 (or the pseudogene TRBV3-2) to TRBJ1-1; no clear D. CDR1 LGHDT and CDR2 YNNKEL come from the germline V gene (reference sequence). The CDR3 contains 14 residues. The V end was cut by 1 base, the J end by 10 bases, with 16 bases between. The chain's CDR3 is CASSQGSKPVSAFF. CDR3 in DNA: TGTGCCAGCAGCCAAGGGTCAAAGCCGGTTTCAGCTTTCTTT.

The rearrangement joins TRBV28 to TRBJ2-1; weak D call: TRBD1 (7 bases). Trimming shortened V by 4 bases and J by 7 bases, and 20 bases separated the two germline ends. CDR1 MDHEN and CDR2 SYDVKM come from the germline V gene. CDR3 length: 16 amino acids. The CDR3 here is CASSSPAGGLVNEQFF. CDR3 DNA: TGTGCCAGCAGTTCGCCGGCAGGGGGGTTGGTTAATGAGCAGTTCTTC. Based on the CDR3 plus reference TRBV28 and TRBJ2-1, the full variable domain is DVKVTQSSRYLVKRTGEKVFLECVQDMDHENMFWYRQDPGLGLRLIYFSYDVKMKEKGDIPEGYSVSREKKERFSLILESASTNQTSMYLCASSSPAGGLVNEQFFGPGTRLTVL.

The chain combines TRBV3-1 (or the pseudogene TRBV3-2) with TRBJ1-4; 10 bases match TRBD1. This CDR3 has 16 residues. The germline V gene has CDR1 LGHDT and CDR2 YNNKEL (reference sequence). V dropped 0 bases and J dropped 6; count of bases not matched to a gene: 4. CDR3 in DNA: TGTGCCAGCAGCCAAGATCTCGGGACAGGGGATGAAAAACTGTTTTTT. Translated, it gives CASSQDLGTGDEKLFF.

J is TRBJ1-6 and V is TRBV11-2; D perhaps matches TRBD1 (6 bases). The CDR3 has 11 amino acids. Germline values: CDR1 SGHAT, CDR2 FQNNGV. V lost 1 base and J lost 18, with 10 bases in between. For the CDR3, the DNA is TGTGCCAGCAGCTTAGGCAGGGGATACCACTTT. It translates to CASSLGRGYHF.

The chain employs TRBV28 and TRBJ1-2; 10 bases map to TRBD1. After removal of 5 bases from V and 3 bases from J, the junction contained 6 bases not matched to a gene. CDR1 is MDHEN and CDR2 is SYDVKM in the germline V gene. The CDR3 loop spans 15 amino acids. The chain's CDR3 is CASSRQGARHYGYTF. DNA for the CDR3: TGTGCCAGCAGTCGACAGGGGGCGCGGCACTATGGCTACACCTTC.

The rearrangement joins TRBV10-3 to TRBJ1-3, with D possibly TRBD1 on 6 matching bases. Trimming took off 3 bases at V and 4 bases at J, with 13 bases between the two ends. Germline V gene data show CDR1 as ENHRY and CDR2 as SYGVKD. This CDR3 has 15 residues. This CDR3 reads CAISEPTGTGNTIYF. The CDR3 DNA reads TGTGCCATCAGTGAACCTACAGGGACAGGAAACACCATATATTTT.